These 5 T cell receptor beta chains originate from one sample sequenced in a study of naive and memory T cell subsets. Two oligonucleotides, mixed equimolar, formed the beta constant-region primer covering TRBC1 and TRBC2. TCRdb reprocessed the UMI-ligation and nested PCR reads via MiXCR and lists one record per CDR3 protein. The data show more than 35,000 distinct CDR3 sequences, 13% seen once. Sequencing input: effector memory CD4+ T cells from blood. Regarding subset: effector memory, CD45RA- CD27-. Receptors originate from a human donor in good health.

At least ten counts were recorded for this clonotype. This chain links TRBV7-3 with TRBJ2-1; no firm D call. This CDR3 is 15 amino acids long. Germline-derived CDR1 and CDR2 are SGHTA and FQGTGA. The V and J ends lost 2 bases and 0 bases respectively, with 8 bases between them. CDR3 in DNA: TGTGCCAGCAGCTTAGGAGCTGCCTCCTACAATGAGCAGTTCTTC. This translates into CASSLGAASYNEQFF.

In its sample, this clonotype was seen a few times. The DNA of the CDR3 is TGTGCCAGCAGCTTTGGATCCTACGAGCAGTACTTC. It encodes CASSFGSYEQYF. The V gene is TRBV13, the J gene TRBJ2-7; D gene uncertain. The CDR3 is made up of 12 amino acids. Looked up from germline, CDR1 is PRHDT and CDR2 is FYEKMQ (reference sequence). V lost 3 bases to trimming and J lost 1 base, with 4 bases between them.

There are many counts of this clonotype. The chain uses TRBV29-1 and TRBJ2-1, with 9 nucleotides matching TRBD2. CDR1 SQVTM and CDR2 ANQGSEA come from the germline V gene. The CDR3 spans 17 residues. Unmatched junction bases numbered 14, after V lost 2 bases and J lost 6 bases. CDR3 DNA sequence: TGCAGCGTTGAACAAGTACTAGCGGGCGTGTCTGTCAATGAGCAGTTCTTC. Translating gives CSVEQVLAGVSVNEQFF.

This clonotype was picked up one time. This chain uses TRBV28 with TRBJ2-1, with 10 bases that match TRBD2. Germline V gene data show CDR1 as MDHEN and CDR2 as SYDVKM. CDR3 size: 15 residues. The junction had 9 bases not matched to a gene; V was cut back by 8 bases and J by 5 bases. The CDR3 region is CASGGWTSGHNEQFF. Written as DNA, the CDR3 is TGTGCCAGCGGGGGCTGGACTAGCGGTCACAATGAGCAGTTCTTC. The variable domain in full, with the rest retrieved from reference TRBV28 and TRBJ2-1, is DVKVTQSSRYLVKRTGEKVFLECVQDMDHENMFWYRQDPGLGLRLIYFSYDVKMKEKGDIPEGYSVSREKKERFSLILESASTNQTSMYLCASGGWTSGHNEQFFGPGTRLTVL.

This clonotype came up a few times. The V gene is TRBV5-1, the J gene TRBJ2-3; the match to TRBD1 covers 7 bases. V was pared by 4 bases and J by 2 bases, with 10 bases of the junction left unmatched. CDR1 SGHRS and CDR2 YFSETQ come from the germline V gene. The CDR3 extends over 16 amino acids. CDR3 sequence (DNA): TGCGCCAGCAGCCCTAAACAGGGGATCCACACAGATACGCAGTATTTT. Translated, it gives CASSPKQGIHTDTQYF.